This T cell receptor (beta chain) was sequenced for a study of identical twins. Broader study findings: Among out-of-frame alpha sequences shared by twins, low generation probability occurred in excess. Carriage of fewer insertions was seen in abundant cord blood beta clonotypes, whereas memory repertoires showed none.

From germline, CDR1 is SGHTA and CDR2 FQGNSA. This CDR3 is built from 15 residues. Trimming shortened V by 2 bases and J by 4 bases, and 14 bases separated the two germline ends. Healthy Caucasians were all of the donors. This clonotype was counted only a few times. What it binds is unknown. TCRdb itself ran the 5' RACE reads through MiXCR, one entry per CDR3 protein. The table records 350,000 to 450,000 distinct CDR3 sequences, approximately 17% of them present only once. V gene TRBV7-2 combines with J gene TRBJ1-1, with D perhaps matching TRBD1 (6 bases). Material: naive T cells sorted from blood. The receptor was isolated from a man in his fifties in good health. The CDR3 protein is CASSLSSGARTEAFF. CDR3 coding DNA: TGTGCCAGCAGCTTAAGTTCGGGGGCGCGCACTGAAGCTTTCTTT.